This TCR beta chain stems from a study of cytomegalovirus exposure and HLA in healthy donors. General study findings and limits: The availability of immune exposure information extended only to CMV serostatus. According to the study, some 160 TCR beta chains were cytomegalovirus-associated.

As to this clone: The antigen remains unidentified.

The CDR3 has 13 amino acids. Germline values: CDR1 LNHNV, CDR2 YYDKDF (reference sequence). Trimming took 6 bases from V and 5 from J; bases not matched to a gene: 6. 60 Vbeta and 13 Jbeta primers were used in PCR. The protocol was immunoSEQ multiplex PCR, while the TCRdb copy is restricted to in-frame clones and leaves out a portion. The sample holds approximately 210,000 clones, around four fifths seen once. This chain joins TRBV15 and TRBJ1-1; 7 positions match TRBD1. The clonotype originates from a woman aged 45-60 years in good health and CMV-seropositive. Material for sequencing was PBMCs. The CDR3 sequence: CATRQGGGTEAFF. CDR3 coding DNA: TGTGCCACCAGGCAGGGGGGCGGTACTGAAGCTTTCTTT.